These 27 T cell receptor beta chains share one sample of origin, sequenced in a study of T cells in women clearing cervical HPV infection. Profiling relied on immunoSEQ multiplex PCR, and the TCRdb table lists in-frame clones only, not all of them. The sample totals tens of thousands of clones. The specimen sequenced was blood buffy coat. These receptors were collected from a woman aged 18 to 75 with a cervical HPV16 infection that either progressed to CIN3+ or cleared (not recorded which).

Worth noting for this clone: Coverage ceases 3 residues before the CDR3 finishes, and the germline J gene fills in the end. This chain joins TRBV7-6 and TRBJ2-7, with D perhaps TRBD1 (6 bases). CDR3 length: 15 residues. Germline values: CDR1 SGHVS, CDR2 FNYEAQ. V shed 5 bases and J shed 5 bases, with 19 bases lying between them. Incomplete CDR3 DNA: TGTGCCAGCAGCCCGGGGACACCCCCTCCTCACGAG. Translation gives CASSPGTPPPHE. The CDR3 in its entirety is CASSPGTPPPHEQYF.

Worth noting for this clone: The read ends 3 residues shy of where the CDR3 ends; the end is completed using the germline J gene. This chain connects TRBV7-9 to TRBJ1-2; tentatively, D is TRBD1 (6 bases). The CDR3 sequence is 13 residues long. Germline CDR1 reads SEHNR; CDR2 reads FQNEAQ (reference sequence). V lost 5 bases and J lost 2, with 9 bases in between. CDR3 bases read: TGTGCCAGCAGCCGCACAGGGAACTATGGC. This codes for CASSRTGNYG. The CDR3 in full is CASSRTGNYGYTF.

The sequenced part of the CDR3 DNA is TGTGCCAGCAGCCCGACTAGCGGGGTGGACAATGAG. As protein: CASSPTSGVDNE. The full-length CDR3 reads as CASSPTSGVDNEQFF. The J gene is TRBJ2-1, the V gene TRBV7-3; 11 positions match TRBD2. The read ends 3 residues shy of where the CDR3 ends; the end is completed using the germline J gene. The junction had 5 bases not matched to a gene; V was cut back by 5 bases and J by 5 bases. Looked up from germline, CDR1 is SGHTA and CDR2 is FQGTGA. The CDR3 has 15 amino acids.

Of note for this clone: The missing CDR3 end, 3 residues past where the read stops, is filled in from the germline J gene. The genes are TRBV20-1 and TRBJ1-1, with D perhaps matching TRBD1 (5 bases). The V end was cut by 4 bases, the J end by 1 base, with 10 bases between. Germline V gives CDR1 DFQATT, CDR2 SNEGSKA (reference sequence). The CDR3 length is 13 residues. CDR3 DNA, as far as it was read: TGCAGTGCTAAGACAGATTCGAACACTGAA. Translation gives CSAKTDSNTE. The complete CDR3 reads CSAKTDSNTEAFF.

To note about this clone: The sequenced fragment ends 3 residues before the CDR3 boundary, so the rest is inferred from the germline J gene. The V and J genes are TRBV11-3 and TRBJ2-7, with 9 bases identical to TRBD2. The V gene end was trimmed by 7 bases and the J gene end by 4 bases; junction bases not matched to a gene: 8. The germline CDR1 and CDR2 sequences are SGHNT and YENEEA. The CDR3 has 14 residues. Incomplete CDR3 DNA: TGTGCCAGCACCCCCGGACTAGCGACTTACGAG. Translating gives CASTPGLATYE. The entire CDR3 protein is CASTPGLATYEQYF.

Turning to this clone: The observed sequence ends 3 residues before the CDR3 terminus, with the missing tail filled in from the germline J gene. The J gene is TRBJ2-2, the V gene TRBV20-1; D may be TRBD1 (6 bases). Trimming removed 4 bases at V and 3 bases at J, with 18 bases between. This CDR3 spans 16 amino acids. The germline V gene encodes CDR1 DFQATT and CDR2 SNEGSKA (reference sequence). Partial CDR3 DNA: TGCAGTGCTAAACGATCCGGGACATATCACACCGGGGAG. It is translated as CSAKRSGTYHTGE. The CDR3 reads in full as CSAKRSGTYHTGELFF.

Turning to this clone: The read comes to an end 3 residues before the CDR3 does, leaving the germline J gene to fill in the end. The rearrangement links TRBV20-1 to TRBJ2-2; 10 bases match TRBD1. Per germline, CDR1 DFQATT and CDR2 SNEGSKA (reference sequence). This CDR3 region has 15 residues. With V trimmed by 6 bases and J by 3 bases, 7 bases remained unmatched. CDR3 sequence reads: CSARQGATDTGELFF. The sequenced part of the CDR3 DNA is TGCAGTGCGCGACAGGGGGCGACGGACACCGGGGAG.

Turning to this clone: Read data end 3 residues before the CDR3 end; the end is taken from the germline J gene. This rearrangement joins TRBV20-1 to TRBJ1-4; D is undetermined. The CDR3 loop spans 14 amino acids. V was cut by 0 bases and J by 6 bases, with 11 bases left in between. CDR1 is DFQATT, CDR2 SNEGSKA, per germline (reference sequence). The CDR3 loop reads CSARDMTRDEKLFF. Incomplete CDR3 DNA: TGCAGTGCTAGAGATATGACGAGGGATGAAAAA.

In regard to this clone: The missing CDR3 end, 3 residues past where the read stops, is filled in from the germline J gene. The V and J genes are TRBV19 and TRBJ2-7; maybe TRBD1 (5 bases). Trimming removed 5 bases from V and 3 bases from J, with 17 bases in between. Germline values: CDR1 LNHDA, CDR2 SQIVND (reference sequence). The CDR3 spans 15 residues. The CDR3 bases that were read are TGTGCCAGTAGTCTTCCCGGGCAGGGAATCTACGAG. As protein: CASSLPGQGIYE. The entire CDR3 protein is CASSLPGQGIYEQYF.

With regard to this clone: The read is 3 residues too short to cover the CDR3 end, so that end is filled in from the germline J gene. J is TRBJ2-7 and V is TRBV11-2; weak D call: TRBD2 (6 bases). V was clipped by 4 bases and J by 2 bases, with 12 bases between them. This CDR3 region has 14 residues. Germline CDR1 SGHAT, CDR2 FQNNGV. CDR3: CASSSPRGTYEQYF. CDR3 bases read: TGTGCCAGCAGCTCCCCGCGGGGTACCTACGAG.

With respect to this clone: The read halts 3 residues ahead of the CDR3 end, with the missing end drawn from the germline J gene. V is TRBV20-1 and J is TRBJ1-2; D perhaps matches TRBD1 (5 bases). CDR3 length: 15 amino acids. The germline V gene encodes CDR1 DFQATT and CDR2 SNEGSKA (reference sequence). Trimming cost V 3 bases and J 4 bases, with 18 bases left between them. The CDR3: CSARSRQGNPYGYTF. The CDR3 DNA, read in part, is TGCAGTGCTAGGAGCCGGCAGGGCAATCCCTATGGC.

With regard to this clone: Read sequence stops 3 residues before the CDR3 end, and the germline J gene provides the missing end. The rearrangement links TRBV20-1 to TRBJ2-7, with 9 bases fitting TRBD1. The V segment lost 3 bases and the J segment 2 bases; nucleotides outside the gene matches: 8. The CDR3 has 15 residues. Germline CDR1 reads DFQATT; CDR2 reads SNEGSKA (reference sequence). CDR3 in amino acids: CSASGDRAPTYEQYF. The covered CDR3 bases are TGCAGTGCTAGTGGGGACAGGGCTCCCACCTACGAG.

To note about this clone: The read stops 3 residues short of the end of the CDR3; the missing end is completed from the germline J gene. The rearrangement uses TRBV7-3 and TRBJ2-5; D possibly corresponds to TRBD1 (7 bases). The CDR3 covers 16 residues. Germline V lookup: CDR1 SGHTA, CDR2 FQGTGA. V was shortened by 2 bases and J by 5 bases, with 18 bases between the two germline ends. The CDR3 is CASSLLGGGVGETQYF. The sequenced CDR3 bases are TGTGCCAGCAGCTTATTAGGAGGGGGCGTGGGGGAGACC.

To note about this clone: The read comes to an end 3 residues before the CDR3 does, leaving the germline J gene to fill in the end. In the same sample, other DNA sequences code for this CDR3. The chain recombines TRBV5-1 with TRBJ1-2, with D maybe TRBD1 (6 bases). Germline V gene data show CDR1 as SGHRS and CDR2 as YFSETQ. This CDR3 is built from 16 residues. The part of the CDR3 DNA that was read is TGCGCCAGCAGCTTGGCACTCATCCAGGGGAATAGTGGT. Translated: CASSLALIQGNSG. The entire CDR3 reads CASSLALIQGNSGYTF.

As for this clone: Sequencing ends 3 residues short of the CDR3 end; the germline J gene provides the rest. This chain joins TRBV14 and TRBJ2-7; TRBD1 is a possible D gene (5 bases). Germline CDR1 reads SGHDN; CDR2 reads FVKESK. This CDR3 has 15 residues. V was trimmed by 5 bases and J by 0 bases, leaving 14 bases between them. Here the CDR3 reads CASSKYRGTSYEQYF. The CDR3 bases that were read are TGTGCCAGCAGCAAATATAGGGGCACCTCCTACGAG.

Partial CDR3 DNA: TGTGCCAGCAGTGGGACTAGCGGGGGCTACAATGAG. Protein sequence: CASSGTSGGYNE. The entire CDR3 is CASSGTSGGYNEQFF. The chain uses TRBV2 and TRBJ2-1, with 13 nucleotides matching TRBD2. The DNA ends 3 residues before the CDR3 does, and the rest of the CDR3 is filled in from the germline J gene. J gave up 3 bases and V 4 bases, and 0 bases lay outside the gene matches. The germline V gene encodes CDR1 SNHLY and CDR2 FYNNEI. The CDR3 totals 15 residues.

To note about this clone: The sequence runs out 3 residues before the end of the CDR3; the remainder is reconstructed from the germline J gene. The chain joins TRBV11-2 to TRBJ2-1, with a weak D call TRBD1 (5 bases). From germline, CDR1 is SGHAT and CDR2 FQNNGV. The CDR3 totals 13 residues. With 2 bases removed from V and 6 bases from J, the gap between germline ends came to 8 bases. This CDR3 is CASSLSRANEQFF. The sequenced CDR3 bases are TGTGCCAGCAGCTTATCCAGGGCCAATGAG.

As regards this clone: Read data end 3 residues before the CDR3 end; the end is taken from the germline J gene. The V call is TRBV5-6, the J call TRBJ1-5; D gene unclear. This CDR3 is built from 14 residues. CDR1 and CDR2 from the germline V gene are SGHDT and YYEEEE. V shed 2 bases and J shed 7 bases, with 13 bases lying between them. The part of the CDR3 DNA that was read is TGTGCCAGCAGCTTCCTTGCGGGAGGACAGCCC. This sequence encodes CASSFLAGGQP. Given in full, the CDR3 is CASSFLAGGQPQHF.

On this clone itself: The read ends 3 residues shy of where the CDR3 ends; the end is completed using the germline J gene. This chain joins TRBV20-1 and TRBJ2-5; 9 bases line up with TRBD2. Germline CDR1 DFQATT, CDR2 SNEGSKA (reference sequence). J was trimmed by 1 base and V by 5 bases; bases with no gene match: 2. The CDR3 has 13 amino acids. CDR3 residues: CSAPTSGQETQYF. The DNA read from the CDR3 is TGCAGTGCTCCGACTAGCGGCCAAGAGACC.

As for this clone: The CDR3 extends 3 residues past the end of the read, so its final part is completed from the germline J gene. The V gene is TRBV20-1, the J gene TRBJ2-4; D unclear. V dropped 0 bases and J dropped 0 bases, with 6 bases sitting between them. CDR3 length: 14 residues. Germline V gene sequence: CDR1 DFQATT, CDR2 SNEGSKA (reference sequence). Incomplete CDR3 DNA: TGCAGTGCTAGAGACCCGTTAGCCAAAAACATT. It is translated as CSARDPLAKNI. The whole CDR3 protein is CSARDPLAKNIQYF.

Worth noting for this clone: The read stops 3 residues short of the end of the CDR3; the missing end is completed from the germline J gene. V is TRBV5-4 and J is TRBJ1-1, with 9 bases fitting TRBD1. Germline loops: CDR1 SGHNT, CDR2 YYREEE (reference sequence). V lost 0 bases to trimming and J lost 4 bases; unmatched junction nucleotides: 4. The CDR3 is 15 amino acids. The part of the CDR3 DNA that was read is TGTGCCAGCAGCTTGGGGACAGGGGATGGCACTGAA. Its translation: CASSLGTGDGTE. The whole CDR3 reads CASSLGTGDGTEAFF.

Comment on this clone: The missing CDR3 end, 3 residues past where the read stops, is filled in from the germline J gene. The chain recombines TRBV2 with TRBJ1-6; TRBD1 agrees at 9 bases. The CDR3 consists of 13 residues. Germline V lookup: CDR1 SNHLY, CDR2 FYNNEI. V was pared by 7 bases and J by 10 bases, with 5 bases of the junction left unmatched. CDR3 in amino acids: CASKGQGLSPLHF. CDR3 bases read: TGTGCCAGCAAGGGACAGGGTTTGTCACCC. The variable domain in full, with the rest retrieved from reference TRBV2 and TRBJ1-6, is EPEVTQTPSHQVTQMGQEVILRCVPISNHLYFYWYRQILGQKVEFLVSFYNNEISEKSEIFDDQFSVERPDGSNFTLKIRSTKLEDSAMYFCASKGQGLSPLHFGNGTRLTVT.

Points on this clone: Coverage ceases 3 residues before the CDR3 finishes, and the germline J gene fills in the end. The genes are TRBV19 and TRBJ2-1, with 8 bases lining up with TRBD2. The V gene end was trimmed by 4 bases and the J gene end by 7 bases; junction bases not matched to a gene: 3. The germline gives CDR1 LNHDA, CDR2 SQIVND (reference sequence). The CDR3 contains 13 residues. The CDR3 region is CASSRRGVNEQFF. The sequenced part of the CDR3 DNA is TGTGCCAGTAGTAGGCGGGGGGTAAATGAG.

With respect to this clone: The read terminates 3 residues before the CDR3 end, so the remaining end is supplied by the germline J gene. The rearrangement uses TRBV18 and TRBJ1-5; D gene unclear. Germline values: CDR1 KGHSH, CDR2 LQKENI. V was shortened by 4 bases and J by 5 bases, with 9 bases between the two germline ends. The CDR3 has 13 amino acids. The DNA read from the CDR3 is TGTGCCAGCTCACTCAACCGGGATCAGCCC. It is translated as CASSLNRDQP. The CDR3 reads in full as CASSLNRDQPQHF.

As to this clone: Sequencing ends 3 residues short of the CDR3 end; the germline J gene provides the rest. The chain uses TRBV4-1 and TRBJ2-7; no definite D call. Trimming cost V 5 bases and J 1 base, with 9 bases left between them. Germline V gene sequence: CDR1 MGHRA, CDR2 YSYEKL. This CDR3 has 13 amino acids. The CDR3 reads CASSTEYSYEQYF. The part of the CDR3 DNA that was read is TGCGCCAGCAGCACAGAGTATTCCTACGAG.

In regard to this clone: The read ends 3 residues before the CDR3 terminus; that terminus is restored from the germline J gene. The chain is built from TRBV5-6 and TRBJ1-6; D uncertain. Germline V CDR1 and CDR2: SGHDT, YYEEEE. CDR3 length: 14 residues. V lost 4 bases to trimming and J lost 4 bases, with 9 bases between them. The CDR3 protein is CASSAEIYNSPLHF. CDR3 bases read: TGTGCCAGCAGCGCAGAGATTTATAATTCACCC.

In the case of this clone: The junction does not match germline at one end; this may be a read error. The read is 3 residues too short to cover the CDR3 end, so that end is filled in from the germline J gene. The V and J genes are TRBV2 and TRBJ2-3; D might be TRBD2 (6 bases). The CDR3 extends over 13 amino acids. The germline V gene encodes CDR1 SNHLY and CDR2 FYNNEI. The part of the CDR3 DNA that was read is TGTGCCAGCACCTTGACTAGTGCAGAGACG. Amino acid sequence: CASTLTSAET. The CDR3 in full is CASTLTSAETQYF.